This TCR beta chain was captured in a study of shared clonotypes between healthy human individuals. Generated by immunoSEQ multiplex PCR, the TCRdb table keeps only in-frame clones and is missing some. The sample shows more than 500,000 clones, around 96% of them seen only once. J was trimmed by 3 bases and V by 6 bases; bases with no gene match: 5. This CDR3 region has 13 residues. The germline V gene encodes CDR1 MNHEY and CDR2 SVGAGI. Sequenced: naive CD4+ T cells sorted from blood. Subset noted: CD45RA+ positively selected. The V gene is TRBV6-5, the J gene TRBJ2-7, with 7 bases fitting TRBD2. This receptor was taken from a woman aged 30 to 39 in good health. CDR3 sequence (DNA): TGTGCCAGCAGAGGGACTACCAGCTACGAGCAGTACTTC. Translating gives CASRGTTSYEQYF.